The 18 T cell receptor beta chains listed next were all sequenced from one sample in a study of T-cell reconstitution after alpha-beta-depleted transplantation in children (dated by TCRdb to about 2016). Library creation used PCR. The sample was run on an Illumina HiSeq 2500. TCR library preparation used molecular barcoding, with unique molecular identifiers applied to normalize quantification of the TCRbeta repertoire. The public reads were reprocessed in TCRdb via fastp at Q25 and MiXCR, keeping in-frame beta chains. Every distinct CDR3 protein forms one entry, paired with its most common genes and DNA. The sample yields hundreds of thousands of distinct CDR3 sequences; approximately 29% were counted once. About 2.3% of the sample goes to the ten largest clones. The starting material was PBMCs from the stem cell graft donor, obtained from the stem cell graft. The receptor source for this set is a human donor who donated a stem cell graft to a child with aplastic anemia.

In its sample, this clonotype was seen a few times. This chain links TRBV20-1 with TRBJ1-5, with a tentative D call TRBD1 (5 bases). CDR1 and CDR2 from the germline V gene are DFQATT and SNEGSKA (reference sequence). Trimming left V 0 bases short and J 4 bases short, with 10 bases between. The CDR3 runs 14 residues. The CDR3 DNA follows: TGCAGTGCTAGAGAGGCAGGGAGGAATCAGCCCCAGCATTTT. Encoded protein: CSAREAGRNQPQHF.

This clonotype was counted only a few times. The chain recombines TRBV18 with TRBJ1-2, with D unclear. The V end was cut by 2 bases, the J end by 3 bases, with 10 bases between. The CDR3 extends over 14 amino acids. Germline V gene data show CDR1 as KGHSH and CDR2 as LQKENI. CDR3 amino acids: CASSPGVEDYGYTF. CDR3 nucleotides: TGTGCCAGCTCACCAGGGGTGGAGGACTATGGCTACACCTTC. The full variable domain, in which reference TRBV18 and TRBJ1-2 provide the parts outside the CDR3, is NAGVMQNPRHLVRRRGQEARLRCSPMKGHSHVYWYRQLPEEGLKFMVYLQKENIIDESGMPKERFSAEFPKEGPSILRIQQVVRGDSAAYFCASSPGVEDYGYTFGSGTRLTVV.

The chain uses TRBV3-1 and TRBJ2-1, with 8 bases fitting TRBD1. CDR3 size: 14 residues. V lost 5 bases and J lost 8; bases outside the gene matches: 8. CDR1 and CDR2 from the germline V gene are LGHDT and YNNKEL (reference sequence). CDR3 bases: TGTGCCAGCAGCATTCAGACAGGGGTCGATGAGCAGTTCTTC. It specifies CASSIQTGVDEQFF.

V usage is TRBV5-4 and J usage is TRBJ2-2; 8 nucleotides agree with TRBD2. There are 16 residues in the CDR3. Germline loops: CDR1 SGHNT, CDR2 YYREEE (reference sequence). The V segment lost 3 bases and the J segment 1 base; nucleotides outside the gene matches: 5. CDR3 sequence (DNA): TGTGCCAGCAGCTCCTTAGCGGGGCAGAACACCGGGGAGCTGTTTTTT. It yields the protein CASSSLAGQNTGELFF.

The chain recombines TRBV6-5 with TRBJ1-2; no definite D call. Trimming left V 4 bases short and J 4 bases short, with 16 bases between. This CDR3 region has 15 residues. Germline V CDR1 and CDR2: MNHEY, SVGAGI. The CDR3 bases are TGTGCCAGCAGTTCCGCGGCCTCTTGGTCCTATGGCTACACCTTC. The encoded protein is CASSSAASWSYGYTF.

This clonotype was counted only a few times. This sequence joins TRBV30 and TRBJ2-3; D is ambiguous. There are 12 residues in the CDR3. Germline V lookup: CDR1 GTSNPN, CDR2 SVGIG (reference sequence). The ends were cut back, 1 base at V and 4 bases at J, with 6 bases in the middle. The CDR3 DNA reads TGTGCCTGGAGTGCCTTGGCAGATACGCAGTATTTT. Its translation is CAWSALADTQYF.

The genes are TRBV11-3 and TRBJ2-3, with 8 bases fitting TRBD1. Trimming removed 8 bases from V and 9 bases from J; junction bases left unmatched: 13. Germline CDR1 SGHNT, CDR2 YENEEA. The CDR3 extends over 14 amino acids. In DNA form, the CDR3 reads TGTGCCAGCGGTTTAGGACAACCAGGGGGCACGCAGTATTTT. Translating gives CASGLGQPGGTQYF.

This clonotype has a handful of counts. The chain couples TRBV29-1 to TRBJ1-5; D remains unclear. V lost 7 bases and J 4 bases, leaving 14 bases between the germline ends. The germline V gene encodes CDR1 SQVTM and CDR2 ANQGSEA. The CDR3 is 13 amino acids. CDR3 region: CSAVFAGNQPQHF. CDR3 sequence (DNA): TGCAGCGCCGTTTTCGCGGGAAATCAGCCCCAGCATTTT.

This clonotype appeared many times. This chain connects TRBV7-8 to TRBJ1-1; the D gene is possibly TRBD1 (6 bases). Germline V lookup: CDR1 SGHVS, CDR2 FQNEAQ. The CDR3 runs 17 residues. Trimming cost V 5 bases and J 3 bases, with 22 bases left between them. CDR3 protein: CASSPVSRGGIDTEAFF. The CDR3 bases are TGTGCCAGCAGCCCCGTCAGTAGGGGGGGCATTGACACTGAAGCTTTCTTT.

About this clonotype: At one of its ends the junction is not consistent with the germline gene, which may arise from a read error. The rearrangement links TRBV6-5 to TRBJ2-1, with 11 bases aligning to TRBD1. Looked up from germline, CDR1 is MNHEY and CDR2 is SVGAGI. CDR3 length: 17 residues. The CDR3 here is CASSYRRTGGSYNEEFF. The CDR3, as DNA: TGTGCCAGCAGTTACCGGAGGACAGGGGGCTCCTACAATGAGGAGTTCTTC.

This clonotype was seen repeatedly, ten times or more. J is TRBJ2-5 and V is TRBV7-2; D perhaps matches TRBD2 (5 bases). Germline CDR1 is SGHTA and CDR2 is FQGNSA. V lost 6 bases and J lost 5, with 19 bases in between. The CDR3 is 15 amino acids. CDR3 coding DNA: TGTGCCAGCAGAAGGGCGGGCGCCCAAGGGGAGACCCAGTACTTC. It yields the protein CASRRAGAQGETQYF.

This clonotype occurred a few times. The J gene is TRBJ1-1, the V gene TRBV7-3; D uncertain. The germline V and J ends were trimmed by 7 bases and 3 bases, with 12 bases remaining between them. CDR3 length: 13 amino acids. Germline values: CDR1 SGHTA, CDR2 FQGTGA. The CDR3 loop reads CASTGRRHTEAFF. CDR3 in DNA: TGTGCCAGCACCGGGAGGCGACACACTGAAGCTTTCTTT.

This clonotype was seen more than once but under ten times. The chain has TRBV14 and TRBJ2-7; no firm D call. The germline V gene has CDR1 SGHDN and CDR2 FVKESK. V was cut by 4 bases and J by 2 bases, with 9 bases left in between. The CDR3 totals 13 residues. The CDR3 spells CASSPFSTYEQYV. The CDR3 bases are TGTGCCAGCAGCCCCTTCTCCACCTACGAGCAGTACGTC.

The sample holds one count of this clonotype. The chain employs TRBV30 and TRBJ2-1; no clear D gene. CDR1 is GTSNPN, CDR2 SVGIG, per germline (reference sequence). This CDR3 is built from 13 residues. Trimming stripped 7 bases from V and 4 bases from J, with 14 bases between. CDR3 in DNA: TGTGCCTCCGGTGTAGGGCGGTACAATGAGCAGTTCTTC. Protein product: CASGVGRYNEQFF.

This chain connects TRBV7-3 to TRBJ2-5; D remains ambiguous. The germline V and J ends were trimmed by 1 base and 4 bases, with 19 bases remaining between them. CDR1 and CDR2 (germline): SGHTA, FQGTGA. The CDR3 sequence is 17 residues long. CDR3 in amino acids: CASSLKRPTPARETQYF. CDR3 in DNA: TGTGCCAGCAGCTTAAAAAGACCGACCCCCGCGCGAGAGACCCAGTACTTC.

The chain links TRBV30 to TRBJ2-1, with TRBD2 identical over 11 bases. In germline, CDR1 is GTSNPN, CDR2 SVGIG (reference sequence). CDR3 length: 14 amino acids. V lost 2 bases to trimming and J lost 10 bases; unmatched junction nucleotides: 7. This CDR3 reads CAWSPGVAGGEQFF. In DNA form, the CDR3 reads TGTGCCTGGAGTCCAGGGGTAGCGGGAGGGGAGCAGTTCTTC.

The V call is TRBV12-3 or TRBV12-4, the J call TRBJ2-5; 7 bases align to TRBD2. The CDR3 is 14 residues long. Losses at the gene ends were 6 bases for V and 4 bases for J; bases not matched to a gene: 8. The CDR3, as DNA: TGTGCCAGCAGCCTCCCCGGCGGGGGAGAGACCCAGTACTTC. Translation: CASSLPGGGETQYF.

The genes are TRBV3-1 and TRBJ1-1; D uncertain. The CDR3 totals 14 residues. Germline V gene lookup returns CDR1 LGHDT and CDR2 YNNKEL (reference sequence). Trimming shortened V by 1 base and J by 2 bases, and 8 bases separated the two germline ends. CDR3 DNA: TGTGCCAGCAGCCAAGCCGCGAGAAACACTGAAGCTTTCTTT. Translated, it gives CASSQAARNTEAFF.